This TCR beta chain stems from a study of neoadjuvant anti-PD-1 for oral cavity cancer. Points from the study as a whole: TCR analyses covered only a few patients per response group.

As regards this clone: Antigen: not known.

The assay was immunoSEQ multiplex PCR, and TCRdb's table has in-frame clones only and misses some. The repertoire includes around 13,000 clones, around three quarters of them detected once, and approximately 2% sits in the top ten. Sequenced material: PBMCs, taken before nivolumab (anti-PD-1) treatment. The clonotype was recovered from a person between 40 and 80 years old with oral cavity squamous cell carcinoma.

The CDR3 DNA sequence: TGTGCCATCAGTGAAGGGATTAATGAAAAACTGTTTTTT. Its protein product is CAISEGINEKLFF. This chain links TRBV10-3 with TRBJ1-4; D is unresolved. The CDR3 extends over 13 amino acids. Trimming removed 3 bases at V and 4 bases at J, with 6 bases between. Germline V lookup: CDR1 ENHRY, CDR2 SYGVKD.